What follows is one TCR beta chain and its context. CDR1 SGHRS and CDR2 YFSETQ come from the germline V gene. This CDR3 is 15 amino acids long. Trimming removed 5 bases from V and 9 bases from J; junction bases left unmatched: 13. The TCR beta repertoire was assessed by survey-level immunoSEQ sequencing. Assay: immunoSEQ multiplex PCR; the TCRdb copy retains only in-frame clones and omits some. The table records about 68,000 clones, roughly 93% of them present only once. The genes are TRBV5-1 and TRBJ2-1, with 8 positions matching TRBD2. This clonotype originated in a man in his forties with rheumatoid arthritis. Sample: PBMCs. The CDR3 nucleotides are TGCGCCAGCAGTCGGGGATTCGGGAGCGGGAGTGAGCAGTTCTTC. Translating it yields CASSRGFGSGSEQFF. Complete variable domain (other parts from reference TRBV5-1 and TRBJ2-1): KAGVTQTPRYLIKTRGQQVTLSCSPISGHRSVSWYQQTPGQGLQFLFEYFSETQRNKGNFPGRFSGRQFSNSRSEMNVSTLELGDSALYLCASSRGFGSGSEQFFGPGTRLTVL.